The 23 T cell receptor beta chains given below trace back to one sample, sequenced in a study of graft-versus-host responses after intestinal transplantation. Clones were read by immunoSEQ multiplex PCR, and TCRdb kept only the in-frame ones, dropping some. In the table there are some 15,000 clones, roughly 93% of which are singletons. The sample here was PBMCs, taken about 1,000 days after intestinal transplantation. These receptors originate from a human patient who received an intestinal transplant, so some T cells may come from the graft donor.

The chain is built from TRBV6-4 and TRBJ2-3, with D uncertain. The CDR3 has 13 residues. The germline CDR1 and CDR2 sequences are MRHNA and SNTAGT. V lost 3 bases, J lost 0 bases, and 4 bases lay in between. CDR3 in DNA: TGTGCCAGCAGTGAGGGAAGCACAGATACGCAGTATTTT. Encoded protein: CASSEGSTDTQYF.

The rearrangement links TRBV6-5 to TRBJ1-1; D is unresolved. The CDR3 contains 14 residues. Germline loops: CDR1 MNHEY, CDR2 SVGAGI. V lost 3 bases to trimming and J lost 1 base, with 9 bases between them. CDR3 in DNA: TGTGCCAGCAGTTATGGTACCACGAACACTGAAGCTTTCTTT. This codes for CASSYGTTNTEAFF.

The gene calls are TRBV6-5 and TRBJ1-4; D is unresolved. V was cut by 6 bases and J by 3 bases, with 8 bases left in between. Germline assignment: CDR1 MNHEY and CDR2 SVGAGI. This CDR3 is built from 13 residues. The CDR3 nucleotides are TGTGCCAGCAGAGACGACCCTAATGAAAAACTGTTTTTT. Amino acids: CASRDDPNEKLFF.

The rearrangement joins TRBV7-2 to TRBJ1-3; D unclear. The CDR3 is 15 residues long. The germline CDR1 and CDR2 sequences are SGHTA and FQGNSA. Trimming removed 2 bases at V and 0 bases at J, with 8 bases between. The DNA of the CDR3 is TGTGCCAGCAGCTTACTCCGGGGCTCTGGAAACACCATATATTTT. Protein product: CASSLLRGSGNTIYF.

The rearrangement uses TRBV11-2 and TRBJ2-7, with 10 bases identical to TRBD1. Trimming removed 1 base from V and 1 base from J; junction bases left unmatched: 1. CDR1 is SGHAT and CDR2 is FQNNGV in the germline V gene. This CDR3 has 15 amino acids. The CDR3 is CASSLGQGASYEQYF. DNA of the CDR3: TGTGCCAGCAGCTTAGGACAGGGGGCATCCTACGAGCAGTACTTC.

The chain combines TRBV7-9 with TRBJ2-2; D may be TRBD2 (5 bases). Germline V lookup: CDR1 SEHNR, CDR2 FQNEAQ (reference sequence). V lost 2 bases to trimming and J lost 4 bases, with 14 bases between them. The length of the CDR3 is 16 residues. This CDR3 reads CASSLRTGGSTGELFF. The CDR3 region has the DNA TGTGCCAGCAGCTTACGGACTGGCGGAAGCACCGGGGAGCTGTTTTTT.

CDR3 bases: TGTGCCAGCAGTTTATGGGGTATGAACACTGAAGCTTTCTTT. Encoded protein: CASSLWGMNTEAFF. The chain combines TRBV27 with TRBJ1-1; no clear D gene. Deletions cut 1 base from V and 0 bases from J, with 6 bases between. The CDR3 runs to 14 residues. CDR1 and CDR2 from the germline V gene are MNHEY and SMNVEV (reference sequence).

V gene TRBV18 combines with J gene TRBJ1-5; D is unclear. The CDR3 runs 13 residues. Germline loops: CDR1 KGHSH, CDR2 LQKENI. Trimming shortened V by 2 bases and J by 11 bases, and 13 bases separated the two germline ends. The CDR3 here is CASSPGEVRAQHF. CDR3 in DNA: TGTGCCAGCTCACCAGGCGAGGTGAGGGCCCAGCATTTT.

In the case of this clone: At one end the junction does not follow the germline gene, possibly because of a read error. The chain couples TRBV11-1 to TRBJ1-2; D is uncertain. The CDR3 is made up of 12 amino acids. Looked up from germline, CDR1 is SGHAT and CDR2 is FQDESV (reference sequence). CDR3 loop: CASTLGPYGYNF. The DNA of the CDR3 is TGTGCCAGCACCTTGGGCCCGTATGGCTACAACTTC.

The J gene is TRBJ2-7, the V gene TRBV29-1; the D is unclear. Deletions cut 5 bases from V and 0 bases from J, with 8 bases between. The germline CDR1 and CDR2 sequences are SQVTM and ANQGSEA. This CDR3 spans 12 amino acids. The CDR3 reads CSVPGGSYEQYF. CDR3 DNA: TGCAGCGTTCCGGGTGGCTCCTACGAGCAGTACTTC.

This clone was detected a few times. The chain recombines TRBV6-4 with TRBJ2-3; TRBD2 matches 10 bases. The CDR3 length is 15 residues. Germline V lookup: CDR1 MRHNA, CDR2 SNTAGT. The V gene end was trimmed by 5 bases and the J gene end by 4 bases; junction bases not matched to a gene: 6. The CDR3 DNA reads as TGTGCCAGCAGTTACAGCGGGGGGGCCTCAGATACGCAGTATTTT. Translation gives CASSYSGGASDTQYF.

The chain recombines TRBV19 with TRBJ2-5; no reliable D call. This CDR3 is 14 amino acids long. Trimming stripped 5 bases from V and 4 bases from J, with 14 bases between. Per germline, CDR1 LNHDA and CDR2 SQIVND (reference sequence). The chain's CDR3 is CASSPSLAGETQYF. For the CDR3, the DNA is TGTGCCAGTAGTCCAAGTCTGGCAGGAGAGACCCAGTACTTC.

The CDR3 DNA reads as TGCGCCAGCAGCTTGAGCTCAAGCTCTGGAAACACCATATATTTT. Its protein is CASSLSSSSGNTIYF. J is TRBJ1-3 and V is TRBV5-1; D remains unclear. V was clipped by 1 base and J by 0 bases, with 8 bases between them. In germline, CDR1 is SGHRS, CDR2 YFSETQ. This CDR3 contains 15 residues.

This chain joins TRBV10-3 and TRBJ2-4; D unresolved. CDR1 is ENHRY, CDR2 SYGVKD, per germline. The length of the CDR3 is 16 residues. The germline V and J ends were trimmed by 0 bases and 0 bases, with 9 bases remaining between them. For the CDR3, the DNA is TGTGCCATCAGTGAGTCTGGCAGGCAAGCCAAAAACATTCAGTACTTC. Amino acids: CAISESGRQAKNIQYF.

The chain is built from TRBV6-6 and TRBJ2-5; TRBD2 matches 7 bases. V lost 5 bases and J lost 1; bases outside the gene matches: 7. The germline V gene has CDR1 MNHNY and CDR2 SVGAGI (reference sequence). The CDR3 length is 15 residues. CDR3 bases: TGTGCCAGCAGTGATACGTCGGGGGGCCAAGAGACCCAGTACTTC. It translates to CASSDTSGGQETQYF.

The gene calls are TRBV6-4 and TRBJ2-1; TRBD2 matches 10 bases. Germline values: CDR1 MRHNA, CDR2 SNTAGT. The junction had 1 base not matched to a gene; V was cut back by 3 bases and J by 2 bases. The length of the CDR3 is 15 residues. CDR3 region: CASSESGGAYNEQFF. CDR3 nucleotide sequence: TGTGCCAGCAGTGAAAGCGGGGGGGCCTACAATGAGCAGTTCTTC.

This rearrangement joins TRBV6-1 to TRBJ2-3; unclear D gene. The CDR3 sequence is 15 residues long. Germline assignment: CDR1 MNHNS and CDR2 SASEGT. Trimming removed 5 bases from V and 3 bases from J, with 15 bases in between. CDR3 DNA: TGTGCCAGCAGTCCCCTTCCCTGGGGTACAGATACGCAGTATTTT. Protein: CASSPLPWGTDTQYF.

This chain connects TRBV9 to TRBJ2-5; 7 bases line up with TRBD2. This CDR3 comprises 16 residues. The germline CDR1 and CDR2 sequences are SGDLS and YYNGEE. J lost 2 bases, V lost 4 bases, and 11 bases had no gene match. In DNA form, the CDR3 reads TGTGCCAGCAGCCCCGGGGGTCTAGCGGAGCAAGAGACCCAGTACTTC. Its translation is CASSPGGLAEQETQYF.

The chain is built from TRBV20-1 and TRBJ1-2, with D possibly being TRBD1 (6 bases). The CDR3 has 9 residues. Germline V gives CDR1 DFQATT, CDR2 SNEGSKA (reference sequence). Trimming took 6 bases from V and 7 from J, leaving 6 bases between them. CDR3 sequence: CSAGAGYTF. In DNA, the CDR3 is TGCAGTGCGGGGGCTGGCTACACCTTC.

The chain combines TRBV19 with TRBJ2-2; 10 bases fit TRBD1. CDR1 is LNHDA, CDR2 SQIVND, per germline (reference sequence). This CDR3 region has 16 residues. V lost 6 bases, J lost 4 bases, and 8 bases stayed unmatched. The CDR3 spells CASSTPGQGSTGELFF. DNA of the CDR3: TGTGCCAGTAGCACGCCGGGACAGGGGTCCACCGGGGAGCTGTTTTTT.

This clone showed up just once. J is TRBJ1-2 and V is TRBV6-6; TRBD1 agrees at 10 bases. V gave up 6 bases and J gave up 6 bases; unmatched junction bases: 10. Germline CDR1 and CDR2: MNHNY and SVGAGI (reference sequence). This CDR3 region has 15 residues. CDR3 protein: CASSHRDRGRDGYTF. The CDR3 DNA follows: TGTGCCAGCAGCCACCGGGACAGGGGTCGGGATGGCTACACCTTC.

This rearrangement joins TRBV7-8 to TRBJ2-2, with TRBD1 identical over 8 bases. The length of the CDR3 is 16 residues. The V gene's germline CDR1 is SGHVS and CDR2 FQNEAQ. V lost 5 bases, J lost 0 bases, and 5 bases stayed unmatched. The CDR3 DNA sequence: TGTGCCAGCAGCATAAGGACAGGGTCGAACACCGGGGAGCTGTTTTTT. Translated: CASSIRTGSNTGELFF.

The V gene is TRBV19, the J gene TRBJ1-2; 8 bases line up with TRBD1. The junction had 6 bases not matched to a gene; V was cut back by 5 bases and J by 4 bases. This CDR3 is 14 amino acids long. From germline, CDR1 is LNHDA and CDR2 SQIVND (reference sequence). The CDR3 region has the DNA TGTGCCAGTAGTTCCCCGGACAGGGCCTATGGCTACACCTTC. Its protein is CASSSPDRAYGYTF.